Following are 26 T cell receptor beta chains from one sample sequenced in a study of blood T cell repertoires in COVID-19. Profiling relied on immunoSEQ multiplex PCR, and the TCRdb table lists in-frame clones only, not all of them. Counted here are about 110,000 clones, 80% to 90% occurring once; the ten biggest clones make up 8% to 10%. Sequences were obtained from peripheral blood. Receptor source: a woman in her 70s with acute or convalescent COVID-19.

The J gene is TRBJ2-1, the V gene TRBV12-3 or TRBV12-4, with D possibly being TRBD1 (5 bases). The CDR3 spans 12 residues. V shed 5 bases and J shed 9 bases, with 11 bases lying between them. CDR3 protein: CASSRQSSEQFF. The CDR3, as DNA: TGTGCCAGCAGTAGACAGTCCAGTGAGCAGTTCTTC.

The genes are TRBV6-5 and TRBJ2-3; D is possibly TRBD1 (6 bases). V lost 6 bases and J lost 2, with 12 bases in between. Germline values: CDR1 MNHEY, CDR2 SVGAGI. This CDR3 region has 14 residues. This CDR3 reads CASRPQGFTDTQYF. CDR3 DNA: TGTGCCAGCAGACCTCAGGGGTTCACAGATACGCAGTATTTT.

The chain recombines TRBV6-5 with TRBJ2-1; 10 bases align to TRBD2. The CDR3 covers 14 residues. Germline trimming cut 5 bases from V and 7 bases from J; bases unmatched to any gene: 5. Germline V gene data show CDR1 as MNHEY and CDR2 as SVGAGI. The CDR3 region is CASSPAGGRNEQFF. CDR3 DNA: TGTGCCAGCAGTCCAGCGGGGGGGCGGAATGAGCAGTTCTTC.

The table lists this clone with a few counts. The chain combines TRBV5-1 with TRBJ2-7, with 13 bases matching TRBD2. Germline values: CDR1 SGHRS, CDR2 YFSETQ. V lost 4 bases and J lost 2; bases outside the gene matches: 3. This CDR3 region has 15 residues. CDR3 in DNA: TGCGCCAGCAGCCCGACTAGCGGGGGGCCCTACGAGCAGTACTTC. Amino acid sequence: CASSPTSGGPYEQYF.

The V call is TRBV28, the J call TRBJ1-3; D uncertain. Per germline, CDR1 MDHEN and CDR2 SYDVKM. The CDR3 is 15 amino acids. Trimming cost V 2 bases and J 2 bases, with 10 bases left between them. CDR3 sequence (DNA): TGTGCCAGCAGTTTAAGAGGCAGCCCTGGAAACACCATATATTTT. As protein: CASSLRGSPGNTIYF.

CDR3 coding DNA: TGTGCCAGCAGTTACTCTCGGTCGTCTCAATCTCAAGAGACCCAGTACTTC. As protein: CASSYSRSSQSQETQYF. The chain has TRBV6-2 or TRBV6-3 and TRBJ2-5; D gene ambiguous. V was shortened by 0 bases and J by 2 bases, with 16 bases between the two germline ends. This CDR3 region has 17 residues. The germline V gene encodes CDR1 MNHEY and CDR2 SVGEGT.

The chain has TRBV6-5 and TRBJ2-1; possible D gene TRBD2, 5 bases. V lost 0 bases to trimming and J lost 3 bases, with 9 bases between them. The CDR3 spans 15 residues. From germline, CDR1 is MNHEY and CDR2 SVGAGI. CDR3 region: CASSYSGAIYNEQFF. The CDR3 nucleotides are TGTGCCAGCAGTTACTCGGGAGCAATCTACAATGAGCAGTTCTTC.

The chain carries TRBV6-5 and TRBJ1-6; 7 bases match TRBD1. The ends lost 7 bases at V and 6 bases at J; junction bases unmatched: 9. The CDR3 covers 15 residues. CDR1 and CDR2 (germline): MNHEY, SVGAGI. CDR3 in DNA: TGTGCCAGCACCACGGACAGGACATTTAATTCACCCCTCCACTTT. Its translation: CASTTDRTFNSPLHF.

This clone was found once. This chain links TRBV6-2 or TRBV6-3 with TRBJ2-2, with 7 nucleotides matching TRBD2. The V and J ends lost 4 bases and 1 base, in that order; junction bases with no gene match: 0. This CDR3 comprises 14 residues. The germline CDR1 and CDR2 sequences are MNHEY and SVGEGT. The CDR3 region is CASSWTRNTGELFF. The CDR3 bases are TGTGCCAGCAGTTGGACTAGGAACACCGGGGAGCTGTTTTTT.

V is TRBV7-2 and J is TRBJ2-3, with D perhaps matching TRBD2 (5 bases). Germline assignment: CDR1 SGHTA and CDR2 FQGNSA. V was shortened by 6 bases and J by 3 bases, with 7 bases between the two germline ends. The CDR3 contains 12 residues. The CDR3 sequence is CASRTGTDTQYF. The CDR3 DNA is TGTGCCAGCAGGACGGGGACAGATACGCAGTATTTT.

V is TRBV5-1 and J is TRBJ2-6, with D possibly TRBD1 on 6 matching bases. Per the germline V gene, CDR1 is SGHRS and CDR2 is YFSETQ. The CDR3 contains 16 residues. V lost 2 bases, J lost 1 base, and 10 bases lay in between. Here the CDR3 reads CASSFYGTSGANVLTF. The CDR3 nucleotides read TGCGCCAGCAGCTTCTACGGGACATCTGGGGCCAACGTCCTGACTTTC.

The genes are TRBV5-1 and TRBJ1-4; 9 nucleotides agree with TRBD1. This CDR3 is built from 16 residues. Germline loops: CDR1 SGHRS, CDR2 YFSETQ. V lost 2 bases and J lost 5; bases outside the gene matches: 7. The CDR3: CASSLHLTGGNEKLFF. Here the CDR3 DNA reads TGCGCCAGCAGCTTACACCTGACAGGGGGAAATGAAAAACTGTTTTTT.

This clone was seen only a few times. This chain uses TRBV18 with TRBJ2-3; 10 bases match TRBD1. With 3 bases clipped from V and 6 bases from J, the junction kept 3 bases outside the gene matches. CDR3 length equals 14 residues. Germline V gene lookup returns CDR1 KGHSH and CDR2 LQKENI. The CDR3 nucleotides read TGTGCCAGCTCACCCGGGACAGGGGTGGATACGCAGTATTTT. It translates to CASSPGTGVDTQYF.

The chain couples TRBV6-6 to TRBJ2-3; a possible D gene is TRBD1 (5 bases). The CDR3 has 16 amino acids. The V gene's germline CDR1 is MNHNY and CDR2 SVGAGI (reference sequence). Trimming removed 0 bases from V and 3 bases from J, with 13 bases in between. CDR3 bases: TGTGCCAGCAGTTACTCCCGTTACGACAGTACAGATACGCAGTATTTT. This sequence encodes CASSYSRYDSTDTQYF.

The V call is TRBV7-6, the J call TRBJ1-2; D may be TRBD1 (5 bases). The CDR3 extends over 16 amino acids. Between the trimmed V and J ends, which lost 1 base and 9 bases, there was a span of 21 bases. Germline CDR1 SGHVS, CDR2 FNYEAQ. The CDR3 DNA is TGTGCCAGCAGCTTAGAAGGGGCGGGGGTCCTCGGCAGCTACACCTTC. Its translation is CASSLEGAGVLGSYTF.

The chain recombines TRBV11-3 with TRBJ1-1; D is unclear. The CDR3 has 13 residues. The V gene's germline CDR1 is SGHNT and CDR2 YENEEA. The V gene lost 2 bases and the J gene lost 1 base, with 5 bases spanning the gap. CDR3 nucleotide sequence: TGTGCCAGCAGCTTACGAGGGAACACTGAAGCTTTCTTT. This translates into CASSLRGNTEAFF.

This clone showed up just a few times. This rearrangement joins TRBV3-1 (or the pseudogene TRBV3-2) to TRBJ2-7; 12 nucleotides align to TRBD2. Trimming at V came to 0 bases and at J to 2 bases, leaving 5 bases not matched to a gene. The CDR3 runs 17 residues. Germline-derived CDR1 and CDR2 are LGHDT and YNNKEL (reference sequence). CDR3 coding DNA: TGTGCCAGCAGCCAAGATCTGCTAGCGGGGGGGGCCTACGAGCAGTACTTC. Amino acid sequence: CASSQDLLAGGAYEQYF.

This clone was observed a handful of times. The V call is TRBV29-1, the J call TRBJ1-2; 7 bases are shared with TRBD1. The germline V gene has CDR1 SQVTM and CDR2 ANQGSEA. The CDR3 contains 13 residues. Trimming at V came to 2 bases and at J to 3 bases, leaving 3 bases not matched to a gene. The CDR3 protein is CSVESDRDYGYTF. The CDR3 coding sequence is TGCAGCGTTGAAAGTGACAGGGACTATGGCTACACCTTC.

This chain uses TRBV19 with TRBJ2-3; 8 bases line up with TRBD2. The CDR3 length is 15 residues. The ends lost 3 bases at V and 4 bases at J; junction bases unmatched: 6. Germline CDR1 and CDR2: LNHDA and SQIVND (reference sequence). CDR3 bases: TGTGCCAGTAGTATCGGGGGGGGCAGGGCAGATACGCAGTATTTT. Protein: CASSIGGGRADTQYF.

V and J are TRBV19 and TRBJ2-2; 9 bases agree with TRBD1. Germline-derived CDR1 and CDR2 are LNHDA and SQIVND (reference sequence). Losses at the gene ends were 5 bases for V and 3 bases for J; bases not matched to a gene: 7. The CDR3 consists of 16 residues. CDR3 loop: CASSPPGQGYTGELFF. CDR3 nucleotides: TGTGCCAGTAGTCCCCCGGGACAGGGTTACACCGGGGAGCTGTTTTTT. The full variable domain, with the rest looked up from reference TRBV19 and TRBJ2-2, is DGGITQSPKYLFRKEGQNVTLSCEQNLNHDAMYWYRQDPGQGLRLIYYSQIVNDFQKGDIAEGYSVSREKKESFPLTVTSAQKNPTAFYLCASSPPGQGYTGELFFGEGSRLTVL.

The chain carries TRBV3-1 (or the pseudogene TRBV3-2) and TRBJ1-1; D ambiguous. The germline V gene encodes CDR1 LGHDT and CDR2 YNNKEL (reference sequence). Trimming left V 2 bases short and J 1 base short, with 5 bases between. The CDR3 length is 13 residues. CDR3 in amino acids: CASSQHSNTEAFF. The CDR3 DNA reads TGTGCCAGCAGCCAACACTCGAACACTGAAGCTTTCTTT.

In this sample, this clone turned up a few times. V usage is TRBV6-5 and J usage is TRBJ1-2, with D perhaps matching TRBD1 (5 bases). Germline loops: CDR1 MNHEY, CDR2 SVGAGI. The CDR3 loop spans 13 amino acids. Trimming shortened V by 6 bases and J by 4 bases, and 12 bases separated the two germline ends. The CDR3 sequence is CASSPGGSYGYTF. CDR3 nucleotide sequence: TGTGCCAGCAGCCCCGGGGGATCCTATGGCTACACCTTC.

The CDR3 DNA follows: TGCGCCAGCAGCCAAGATCGGTATGTTCAGCCCCAGCATTTT. It encodes CASSQDRYVQPQHF. The chain carries TRBV4-3 and TRBJ1-5, with D hard to call. The V and J ends lost 0 bases and 6 bases respectively, with 9 bases between them. Germline-derived CDR1 and CDR2 are LGHNA and YSLEER. The CDR3 is made up of 14 amino acids.

The CDR3 nucleotides are TGTGCCAGCAGCCCCGGGGGGAAAGAGACCCAGTACTTC. Protein: CASSPGGKETQYF. The J gene is TRBJ2-5, the V gene TRBV21-1; TRBD2 is the table's D call, not checked against the DNA. TRBV21-1 is deemed a pseudogene. This CDR3 is 13 amino acids long.

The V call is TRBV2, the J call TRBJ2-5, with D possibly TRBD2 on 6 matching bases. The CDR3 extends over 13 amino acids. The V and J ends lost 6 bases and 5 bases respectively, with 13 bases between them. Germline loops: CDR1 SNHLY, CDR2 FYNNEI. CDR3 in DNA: TGTGCCAGCAGGATTAGCGGAGGGGAGACCCAGTACTTC. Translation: CASRISGGETQYF.

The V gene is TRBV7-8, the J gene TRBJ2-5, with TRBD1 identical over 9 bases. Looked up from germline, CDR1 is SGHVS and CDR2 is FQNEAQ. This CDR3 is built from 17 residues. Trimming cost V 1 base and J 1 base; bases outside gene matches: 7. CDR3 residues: CASSLVGTGGLQETQYF. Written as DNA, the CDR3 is TGTGCCAGCAGCTTAGTAGGTACAGGGGGCCTCCAAGAGACCCAGTACTTC.